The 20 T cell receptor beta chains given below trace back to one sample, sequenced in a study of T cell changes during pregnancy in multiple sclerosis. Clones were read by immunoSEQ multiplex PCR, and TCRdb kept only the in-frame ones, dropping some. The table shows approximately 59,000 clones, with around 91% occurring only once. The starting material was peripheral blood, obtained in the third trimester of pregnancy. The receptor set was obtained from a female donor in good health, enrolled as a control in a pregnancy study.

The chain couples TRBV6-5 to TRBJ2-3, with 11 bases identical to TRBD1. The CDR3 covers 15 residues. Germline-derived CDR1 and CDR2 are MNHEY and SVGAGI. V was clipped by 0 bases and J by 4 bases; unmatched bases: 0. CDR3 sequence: CASSYSGQGADTQYF. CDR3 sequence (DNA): TGTGCCAGCAGTTACTCGGGACAGGGGGCAGATACGCAGTATTTT.

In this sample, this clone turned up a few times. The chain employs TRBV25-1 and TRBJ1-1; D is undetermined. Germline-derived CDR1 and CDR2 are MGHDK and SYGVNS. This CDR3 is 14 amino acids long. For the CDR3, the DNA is TGTGCATCAAGGTCGTGGAGTGGGAACACTGAAGCTTTCTTT. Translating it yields CASRSWSGNTEAFF.

The CDR3 region is CASSYSFDAVGKLFF. CDR3 coding DNA: TGTGCCAGCAGTTACTCGTTTGATGCGGTCGGAAAACTGTTTTTT. The chain has TRBV6-5 and TRBJ1-4; D is unresolved. CDR1 and CDR2 (germline): MNHEY, SVGAGI. Trimming removed 0 bases from V and 10 bases from J, with 15 bases in between. The CDR3 extends over 15 amino acids.

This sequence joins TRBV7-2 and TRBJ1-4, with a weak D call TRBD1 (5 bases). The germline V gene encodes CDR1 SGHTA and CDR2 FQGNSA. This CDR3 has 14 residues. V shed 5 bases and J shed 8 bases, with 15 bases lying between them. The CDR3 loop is CASSPRRGEEKLFF. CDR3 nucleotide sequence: TGTGCCAGCAGCCCTCGGAGGGGTGAGGAAAAACTGTTTTTT.

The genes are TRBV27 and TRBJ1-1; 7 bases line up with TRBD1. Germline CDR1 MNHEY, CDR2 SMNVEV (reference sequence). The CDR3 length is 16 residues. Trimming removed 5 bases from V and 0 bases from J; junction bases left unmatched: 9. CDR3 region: CASSPGATGLNTEAFF. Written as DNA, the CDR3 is TGTGCCAGCAGTCCTGGGGCGACAGGGCTGAACACTGAAGCTTTCTTT.

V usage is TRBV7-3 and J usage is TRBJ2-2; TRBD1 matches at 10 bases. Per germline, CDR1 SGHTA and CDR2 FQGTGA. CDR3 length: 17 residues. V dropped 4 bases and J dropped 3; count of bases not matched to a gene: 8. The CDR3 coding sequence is TGTGCCAGCAGCTACCTTCCCGGGACAGGGGACACCGGGGAGCTGTTTTTT. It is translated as CASSYLPGTGDTGELFF.

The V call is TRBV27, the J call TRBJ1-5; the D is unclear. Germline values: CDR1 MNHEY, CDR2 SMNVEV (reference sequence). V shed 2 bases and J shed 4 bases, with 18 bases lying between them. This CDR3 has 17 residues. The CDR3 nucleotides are TGTGCCAGCAGTTTACGAGGGTCCGAGATCTTAAATCAGCCCCAGCATTTT. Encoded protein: CASSLRGSEILNQPQHF.

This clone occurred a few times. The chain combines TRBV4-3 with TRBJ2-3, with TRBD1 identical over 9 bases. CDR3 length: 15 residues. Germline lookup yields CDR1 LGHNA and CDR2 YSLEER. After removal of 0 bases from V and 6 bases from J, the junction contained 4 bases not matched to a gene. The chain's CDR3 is CASSQERTGADTQYF. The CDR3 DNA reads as TGCGCCAGCAGCCAAGAGAGGACAGGGGCGGATACGCAGTATTTT.

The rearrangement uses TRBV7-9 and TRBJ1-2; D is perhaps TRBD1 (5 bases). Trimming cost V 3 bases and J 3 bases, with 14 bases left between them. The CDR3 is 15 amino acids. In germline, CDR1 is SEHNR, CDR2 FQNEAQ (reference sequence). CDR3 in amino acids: CASSLGGAAYYGYTF. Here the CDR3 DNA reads TGTGCCAGCAGCTTGGGTGGGGCCGCGTACTATGGCTACACCTTC.

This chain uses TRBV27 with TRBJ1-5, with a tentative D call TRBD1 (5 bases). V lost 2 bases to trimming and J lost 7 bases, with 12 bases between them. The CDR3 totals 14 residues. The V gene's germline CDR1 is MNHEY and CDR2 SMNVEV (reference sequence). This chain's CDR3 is CASSLQGLWQPQHF. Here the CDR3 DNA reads TGTGCCAGCAGTTTACAGGGTTTATGGCAGCCCCAGCATTTT.

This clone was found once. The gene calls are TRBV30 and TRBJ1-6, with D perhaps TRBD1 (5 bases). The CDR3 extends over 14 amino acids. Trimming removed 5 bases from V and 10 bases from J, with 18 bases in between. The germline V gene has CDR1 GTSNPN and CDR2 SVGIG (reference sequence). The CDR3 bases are TGTGCCTGGGGAAGGGGTCAGGGAAGGTCACCCCTCCACTTT. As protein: CAWGRGQGRSPLHF.

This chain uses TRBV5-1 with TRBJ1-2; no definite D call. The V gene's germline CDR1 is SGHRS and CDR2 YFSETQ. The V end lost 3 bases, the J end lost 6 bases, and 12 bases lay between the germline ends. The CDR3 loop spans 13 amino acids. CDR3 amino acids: CASSSLLSNGYTF. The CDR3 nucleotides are TGCGCCAGCAGCTCACTTTTATCGAATGGCTACACCTTC.

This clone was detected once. The CDR3 DNA sequence: TGTGCCAGCAGTTACTCGACAGAGGATGAAAAACTGTTTTTT. Translated: CASSYSTEDEKLFF. The gene calls are TRBV6-5 and TRBJ1-4, with D possibly being TRBD1 (5 bases). The germline CDR1 and CDR2 sequences are MNHEY and SVGAGI. This CDR3 has 14 residues. Trimming shortened V by 0 bases and J by 6 bases, and 8 bases separated the two germline ends.

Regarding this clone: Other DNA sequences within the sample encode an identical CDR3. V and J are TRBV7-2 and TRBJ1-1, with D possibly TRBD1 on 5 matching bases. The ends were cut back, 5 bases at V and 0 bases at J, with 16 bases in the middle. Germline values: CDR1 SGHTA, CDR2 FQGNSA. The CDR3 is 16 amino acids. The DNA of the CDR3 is TGTGCCAGCAGCCCCGCCCTAGACAGACTGAACACTGAAGCTTTCTTT. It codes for CASSPALDRLNTEAFF. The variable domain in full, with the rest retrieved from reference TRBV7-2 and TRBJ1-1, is GAGVSQSPSNKVTEKGKDVELRCDPISGHTALYWYRQSLGQGLEFLIYFQGNSAPDKSGLPSDRFSAERTGGSVSTLTIQRTQQEDSAVYLCASSPALDRLNTEAFFGQGTRLTVV.

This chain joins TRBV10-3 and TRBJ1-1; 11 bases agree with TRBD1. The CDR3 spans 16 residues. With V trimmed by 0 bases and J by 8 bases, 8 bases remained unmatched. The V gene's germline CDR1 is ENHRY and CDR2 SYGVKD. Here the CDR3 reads CAISESIGTGGPEAFF. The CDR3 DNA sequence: TGTGCCATCAGTGAGTCGATCGGGACAGGGGGGCCCGAAGCTTTCTTT.

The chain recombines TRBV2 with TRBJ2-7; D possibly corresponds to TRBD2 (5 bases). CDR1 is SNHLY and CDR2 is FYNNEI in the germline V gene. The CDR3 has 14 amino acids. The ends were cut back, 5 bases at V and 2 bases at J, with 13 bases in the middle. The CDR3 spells CASSPEAGPYEQYF. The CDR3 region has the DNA TGTGCCAGCAGTCCTGAGGCGGGCCCCTACGAGCAGTACTTC.

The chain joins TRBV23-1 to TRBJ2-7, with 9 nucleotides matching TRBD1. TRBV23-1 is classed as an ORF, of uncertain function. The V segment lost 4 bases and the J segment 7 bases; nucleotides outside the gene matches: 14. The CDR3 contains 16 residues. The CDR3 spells CASSRYRTGDLGEQYF. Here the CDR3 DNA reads TGCGCCAGCAGTCGGTACAGGACAGGGGACCTGGGTGAGCAGTACTTC.

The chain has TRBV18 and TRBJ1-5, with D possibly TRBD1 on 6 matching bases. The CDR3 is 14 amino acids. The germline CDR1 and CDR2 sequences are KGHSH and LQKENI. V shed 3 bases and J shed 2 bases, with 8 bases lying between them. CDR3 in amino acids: CASSPQGRNQPQHF. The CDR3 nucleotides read TGTGCCAGCTCACCCCAGGGGCGCAATCAGCCCCAGCATTTT.

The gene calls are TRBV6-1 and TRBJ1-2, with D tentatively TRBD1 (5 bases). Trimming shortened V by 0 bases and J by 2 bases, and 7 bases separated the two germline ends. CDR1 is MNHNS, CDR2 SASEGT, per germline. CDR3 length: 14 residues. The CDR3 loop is CASSEANRNYGYTF. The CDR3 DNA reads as TGTGCCAGCAGTGAAGCGAACAGGAACTATGGCTACACCTTC.

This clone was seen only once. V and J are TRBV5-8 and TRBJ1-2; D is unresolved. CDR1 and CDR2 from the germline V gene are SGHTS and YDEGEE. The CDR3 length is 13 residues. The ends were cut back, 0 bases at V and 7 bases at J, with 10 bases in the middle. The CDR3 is CASSLARVSGYTF. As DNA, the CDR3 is TGTGCCAGCAGCTTGGCCCGGGTCTCTGGCTACACCTTC.